The 21 T cell receptor beta chains listed next were all sequenced from one sample in a study of blood T cell repertoires in COVID-19. Sequencing was performed with immunoSEQ multiplex PCR; in TCRdb, only in-frame clones are kept and a portion is missing. The data show approximately 450,000 clones, 75% to 90% seen once. Source material: PBMCs or T cells enriched from blood (not recorded which). These receptors were taken from a man aged 30 to 45 who had recovered from COVID-19.

The chain recombines TRBV5-4 with TRBJ2-3; D possibly corresponds to TRBD1 (6 bases). Germline V gene data show CDR1 as SGHNT and CDR2 as YYREEE (reference sequence). There are 15 residues in the CDR3. With 3 bases removed from V and 2 bases from J, the gap between germline ends came to 13 bases. CDR3 region: CASSSTGISTDTQYF. In nucleotides, the CDR3 is TGTGCCAGCAGCTCGACAGGCATCTCCACAGATACGCAGTATTTT.

The chain has TRBV6-4 and TRBJ2-3; TRBD2 matches 7 bases. V lost 5 bases to trimming and J lost 0 bases; unmatched junction nucleotides: 2. In germline, CDR1 is MRHNA, CDR2 SNTAGT. The CDR3 loop spans 14 amino acids. DNA of the CDR3: TGTGCCAGCAGTCCGGGACTAAGCACAGATACGCAGTATTTT. It encodes CASSPGLSTDTQYF.

The chain carries TRBV5-1 and TRBJ2-3, with D perhaps TRBD2 (5 bases). The V end lost 4 bases, the J end lost 5 bases, and 11 bases lay between the germline ends. The CDR3 runs 13 residues. Germline assignment: CDR1 SGHRS and CDR2 YFSETQ. The CDR3 here is CASSPEAGDTQYF. The CDR3 DNA follows: TGCGCCAGCAGCCCTGAGGCGGGAGATACGCAGTATTTT.

The J gene is TRBJ1-1, the V gene TRBV6-5; D ambiguous. V was shortened by 0 bases and J by 0 bases, with 8 bases between the two germline ends. The germline V gene encodes CDR1 MNHEY and CDR2 SVGAGI. The CDR3 consists of 15 residues. The CDR3 loop reads CASSYSAGMNTEAFF. The DNA for the CDR3 is TGTGCCAGCAGTTACTCAGCAGGAATGAACACTGAAGCTTTCTTT.

CDR3: CASSQDGRGRVDGYTF. Here the CDR3 DNA reads TGTGCCAGCAGCCAAGATGGTCGTGGCAGGGTGGATGGCTACACCTTC. This rearrangement joins TRBV3-1 (or the pseudogene TRBV3-2) to TRBJ1-2; possibly TRBD1 for D (5 bases). The CDR3 totals 16 residues. CDR1 LGHDT and CDR2 YNNKEL come from the germline V gene (reference sequence). Trimming shortened V by 0 bases and J by 6 bases, and 17 bases separated the two germline ends.

The chain uses TRBV7-2 and TRBJ2-2, with TRBD2 as a possible D gene (6 bases). The V gene's germline CDR1 is SGHTA and CDR2 FQGNSA. Trimming took 6 bases from V and 5 from J, leaving 19 bases between them. This CDR3 has 16 residues. In DNA form, the CDR3 reads TGTGCCAGCAGGGGCGGTATTACCGGGAGAACCGGGGAGCTGTTTTTT. As protein: CASRGGITGRTGELFF.

The CDR3, as DNA: TGTGCCAGCTCACCACCGAATTCTCCAGGGGCCGATACGCAGTATTTT. Protein: CASSPPNSPGADTQYF. The genes are TRBV18 and TRBJ2-3; a possible D gene is TRBD1 (6 bases). Germline V CDR1 and CDR2: KGHSH, LQKENI. Trimming removed 0 bases from V and 6 bases from J, with 16 bases in between. The CDR3 sequence is 16 residues long.

V and J are TRBV3-1 (or the pseudogene TRBV3-2) and TRBJ2-2; 9 nucleotides align to TRBD2. This CDR3 region has 16 residues. Losses at the gene ends were 2 bases for V and 1 base for J; bases not matched to a gene: 2. Germline assignment: CDR1 LGHDT and CDR2 YNNKEL (reference sequence). The chain's CDR3 is CASSQRAGGNTGELFF. The CDR3 DNA follows: TGTGCCAGCAGCCAAAGAGCGGGAGGGAACACCGGGGAGCTGTTTTTT.

The V and J genes are TRBV4-1 and TRBJ2-3; 9 bases match TRBD2. Looked up from germline, CDR1 is MGHRA and CDR2 is YSYEKL. J gave up 6 bases and V 4 bases, and 5 bases lay outside the gene matches. The CDR3 is 14 residues long. Written as DNA, the CDR3 is TGCGCCAGCAGCCGGGCGGGAGGGGGCGATACGCAGTATTTT. Amino acid sequence: CASSRAGGGDTQYF.

This sequence joins TRBV10-3 and TRBJ2-1; 8 positions match TRBD1. The CDR3 runs to 17 residues. With V trimmed by 0 bases and J by 6 bases, 10 bases remained unmatched. CDR1 ENHRY and CDR2 SYGVKD come from the germline V gene. The CDR3 loop is CAISESVLDRVANEQFF. The CDR3 coding sequence is TGTGCCATCAGTGAGTCAGTGCTGGACAGGGTGGCCAATGAGCAGTTCTTC.

J is TRBJ2-3 and V is TRBV18; 11 positions agree with TRBD2. V was clipped by 3 bases and J by 1 base; unmatched bases: 3. CDR1 and CDR2 (germline): KGHSH, LQKENI. CDR3 size: 16 residues. CDR3 in amino acids: CASSPQTSGGTDTQYF. CDR3 in DNA: TGTGCCAGCTCACCTCAGACTAGCGGGGGCACAGATACGCAGTATTTT.

The chain joins TRBV19 to TRBJ1-5, with 7 bases lining up with TRBD1. The germline V gene has CDR1 LNHDA and CDR2 SQIVND (reference sequence). The J segment lost 3 bases and the V segment lost 5 bases, leaving 7 bases of the junction unmatched. The CDR3 runs to 15 residues. The CDR3: CASSRRGTDNQPQHF. CDR3 nucleotide sequence: TGTGCCAGTAGTCGTCGCGGGACAGACAATCAGCCCCAGCATTTT.

The J gene is TRBJ1-1, the V gene TRBV12-3 or TRBV12-4, with 10 bases aligning to TRBD1. This CDR3 spans 13 amino acids. The V segment lost 6 bases and the J segment 8 bases; nucleotides outside the gene matches: 6. CDR3 sequence (DNA): TGTGCCAGCAGAGGGACAGGGGCTACCGAAGCTTTCTTT. The encoded protein is CASRGTGATEAFF.

The CDR3 protein is CASSQSGRGEQFF. The CDR3 nucleotides are TGTGCCAGCAGCCAATCGGGGCGAGGTGAGCAGTTCTTC. The chain uses TRBV16 and TRBJ2-1, with D perhaps matching TRBD1 (5 bases). The germline V and J ends were trimmed by 0 bases and 9 bases, with 9 bases remaining between them. This CDR3 contains 13 residues. Looked up from germline, CDR1 is KGHSY and CDR2 is FQNENV.

The genes are TRBV5-1 and TRBJ1-1, with TRBD1 identical over 7 bases. This CDR3 is built from 15 residues. The V and J ends lost 0 bases and 3 bases, in that order; junction bases with no gene match: 5. Germline loops: CDR1 SGHRS, CDR2 YFSETQ. CDR3 DNA sequence: TGCGCCAGCAGCTTGGGAGGGGGCGATGACACTGAAGCTTTCTTT. It is translated as CASSLGGGDDTEAFF.

The gene calls are TRBV5-1 and TRBJ2-7; possibly TRBD2 for D (5 bases). V dropped 0 bases and J dropped 2 bases, with 12 bases sitting between them. In germline, CDR1 is SGHRS, CDR2 YFSETQ. There are 15 residues in the CDR3. CDR3 DNA: TGCGCCAGCAGCTTGGAGGGAGAGTCAACCTACGAGCAGTACTTC. Its translation is CASSLEGESTYEQYF.

V and J are TRBV19 and TRBJ2-1; possible D gene TRBD2, 5 bases. V dropped 1 base and J dropped 8 bases, with 15 bases sitting between them. CDR1 and CDR2 (germline): LNHDA, SQIVND (reference sequence). The CDR3 loop spans 15 amino acids. The CDR3 spells CASSIGAGGFDEQFF. In DNA, the CDR3 is TGTGCCAGTAGTATAGGGGCAGGAGGATTCGATGAGCAGTTCTTC.

The chain uses TRBV7-8 and TRBJ1-6; D is unresolved. Germline lookup yields CDR1 SGHVS and CDR2 FQNEAQ. V dropped 1 base and J dropped 9 bases, with 13 bases sitting between them. This CDR3 has 15 residues. The CDR3 reads CASSLDSGPLSPLHF. In nucleotides, the CDR3 is TGTGCCAGCAGCTTAGACAGCGGACCCCTTTCACCCCTCCACTTT.

The CDR3, as DNA: TGTGCCAGCAGCAGGGGGGAGGGCGAGACCCAGTACTTC. It is translated as CASSRGEGETQYF. The chain employs TRBV7-6 and TRBJ2-5; D might be TRBD2 (7 bases). CDR1 is SGHVS, CDR2 FNYEAQ, per germline. The CDR3 spans 13 residues. The V end was cut by 5 bases, the J end by 5 bases, with 12 bases between.

The chain uses TRBV19 and TRBJ1-5; tentative D call: TRBD1 (6 bases). The V end was cut by 3 bases, the J end by 0 bases, with 18 bases between. CDR3 length: 18 amino acids. The germline V gene has CDR1 LNHDA and CDR2 SQIVND (reference sequence). CDR3 sequence reads: CASSISPRGDYSNQPQHF. The CDR3 region has the DNA TGTGCCAGTAGTATTAGTCCCAGGGGTGACTATAGCAATCAGCCCCAGCATTTT.

The chain is built from TRBV4-2 and TRBJ2-5; 7 bases are shared with TRBD1. Losses at the gene ends were 0 bases for V and 4 bases for J; bases not matched to a gene: 8. Germline V gene lookup returns CDR1 LGHNA and CDR2 YNFKEQ. The CDR3 is 16 residues long. The CDR3 DNA follows: TGTGCCAGCAGCCAAGACCGGGACAGCCCGCGAGAGACCCAGTACTTC. This codes for CASSQDRDSPRETQYF.